In this sample, the clone carrying this T cell receptor beta chain turned up many times. The antigen is undetermined. Trimming at V came to 1 base and at J to 4 bases, leaving 4 bases not matched to a gene. The CDR3 is 14 residues long. Germline CDR1 and CDR2: SGHVS and FQNEAQ. TCR beta CDR3 regions were amplified from RNA. In the first-round RT-PCR of the TCR CDR3, the HTBI primer set was used. TCRdb recomputed calls from the multiplex PCR reads with MiXCR, one row per CDR3 protein. The data show about 560,000 distinct CDR3 sequences, with over 15% seen just once and about 18% held by the top ten. This sample was included in a study of T cells in Graves' hyperthyroidism and ophthalmopathy. Whole-study findings and limits: Expanded thyroid clonotypes (above 0.001) were mostly also found in blood. Ophthalmopathy onset followed model prediction by a median approximately 7 months.

When ophthalmopathy did not progress within 18 months, Graves' hyperthyroidism was considered stable. Patients aged 18 to 65 had newly diagnosed hyperthyroidism lasting under 2 months. Sequenced input: blood. The receptor was isolated from a woman in her late teens or twenties with Graves' hyperthyroidism. J is TRBJ2-7 and V is TRBV7-8; 7 bases line up with TRBD1. The CDR3: CASSLGTGRYEQYF. For the CDR3, the DNA is TGTGCCAGCAGCTTAGGGACAGGTCGGTACGAGCAGTACTTC.